This entry describes one TCR beta chain. As processed by the authors: Reference gene primer amplification in the assay estimated nucleated cell counts. Data came from immunoSEQ multiplex PCR; TCRdb stores just in-frame clones and leaves some out. The DNA was the basis for D and trimming; V, J and clone size are from that table. The sample consists of over 110,000 clones, roughly 84% of them appearing once. The data belong to a study of blood T cell repertoires in COVID-19. CDR1 and CDR2 (germline): MNHNY, SVGAGI (reference sequence). The V segment lost 6 bases and the J segment 7 bases; nucleotides outside the gene matches: 16. This CDR3 is 17 amino acids long.

The clonotype comes from a man aged 60-69 years with active or convalescent COVID-19. The sequencing input was peripheral blood. J is TRBJ1-4 and V is TRBV6-6; 8 nucleotides match TRBD1. CDR3 region: CASSRPTQGAVGEKLFF. CDR3 nucleotide sequence: TGTGCCAGCAGCCGACCCACGCAGGGGGCGGTTGGTGAAAAACTGTTTTTT.